This T cell receptor (beta chain) derives from a study of blood T cells in healthy people across ages (dated by TCRdb to about 2015). Turning to the overall study: In model experiments, template switching captured roughly one uniquely barcoded TCR beta cDNA molecule for every two T cells. To avoid experimental bias, donors of different ages were distributed randomly across sequencing lanes. The donors were divided into four age groups: young (average 16 years), middle-aged (about 40), aged (around 67) and long-lived (around 87). The study analyzed two additional independent replicas of 1 million unique cDNA reads from the same blood draw for two donors, one aged 18 to 30 and one aged 80 or older. Using deep sequencing normalized with unique cDNA molecular identifiers, the study measured how TCR beta repertoire diversity changes with age.

Paper-wide results and their limitations: Compared with the aged group, the long-lived group had more naive CD4+ T cells, fewer expanded clones and increased TCR diversity, suggesting age selection. Observed TCR beta diversity per million T cells fell roughly linearly with age, and a significant reduction was already apparent by age around 40. Estimates of total diversity from one million sequenced T cells were regarded as lower bounds and underestimates. Observed TCR beta diversity correlated strongly with the percentage of naive T cells measured by flow cytometry. Since profiling was done on bulk unsorted PBMCs, naive and antigen-experienced compartments could not be conclusively compared. Because donor CMV infection status was unknown, age-related changes in expanded clonotypes were potentially confounded.

The CDR3 numbers 14 residues from cysteine through phenylalanine. The CDR3 DNA has 42 bases and is translated from base 1. Trimming takes 2 bases from V and 11 bases from J, and the germline ends sit 18 bases apart. CDR1 and CDR2, per the germline V gene, are MNHEY and SVGEGT. Library prep was done by 5' RACE. Sequencing was performed on an Illumina HiSeq 2500. The second PCR ran for about 6 to 12 cycles and used a J-beta primer mix along with a sample-barcoded 5' primer. Each TCR beta cDNA molecule received a unique molecular identifier from a template-switch 5' adaptor carrying 12 random nucleotides. Each sample yielded at least 3 million CDR3-containing paired-end reads. All of the RNA was converted into first-strand cDNA using the Mint cDNA synthesis kit, with a TRBC-specific oligonucleotide serving as the primer. After uracil-DNA glycosylase treatment, a first 18-cycle PCR used universal primers M1SS and BC2_uni_R on all cDNA. On the study's bioinformatics: Normalization of each sample was performed by random selection of 1 million high-quality reads, each carrying a distinct molecular identifier. Instead of being binned into consensus sequences, reads that shared molecular identifiers were thrown out. MiTCR, with a Q25 quality threshold and the strictest error-elimination algorithm, was used for CDR3 identification, clonotype clustering and error correction. A nonparametric unseen species model using Euler transformation provided a lower-bound estimate of total TCR beta diversity. TCRdb reworked the public reads: Q25 trimming with fastp, MiXCR clone assembly, productive beta chains retained. Identical CDR3 protein sequences are pooled into one entry, listed with their most common genes and DNA. The V and J calls were determined by TCRdb, not by the authors. A total of about 1,800,000 distinct CDR3 sequences appear in this sample, under 30% of them only once. 7.7% of the sample goes to the ten largest clones.

For this clonotype: The clone's antigen remains unknown. A much larger clonotype is one base distant, so this may be a read error.

Systemically healthy Caucasian individuals from Russia, some 38 in total and aged roughly 6 to 100 years, were included as donors. Each donor gave ten milliliters of peripheral blood, collected into EDTA-treated Vacutainer tubes. PBMCs were isolated by Ficoll-Paque density-gradient centrifugation, with at least 7 million obtained per sample. Trizol reagent was used to extract total RNA from PBMCs, with at least 5.5 micrograms per sample. The percentages of naive CD45RAhigh/CD27high T cells were determined by flow cytometry on a PBMC aliquot from every donor. This sequence uses TRBV6-2 or TRBV6-3 and TRBJ2-5; no confident D gene assignment can be made. The TCR comes from a woman aged 25-40 years in good health. The sample consisted of blood. The nucleotide sequence reads TGTGCCAGCAGTTACCTAAGACTTGACAATGAGCAGTACTTC. It translates as CASSYLRLDNEQYF.